These 24 T cell receptor beta chains came from one sample sequenced in a study of regulatory T cells in long-lasting Graves disease (dated by TCRdb to the early 2020s). The time point label of this sample denotes: persistent/refractory GD, antithyroid drugs over 5 years with positive TRAb. For both TCR sequencing and RNA sequencing, RNA was extracted from PBMCs using TRIzol. The library was obtained by multiplex PCR. The sample was run on an Illumina HiSeq 4000. iRepertoire HTBI primers and Arm-PCR amplification of CDR3 regions were used to construct TCR beta libraries. Using fastp trimming at Q25 and MiXCR clonotype assembly, TCRdb reanalyzed the public sequencing data and kept in-frame beta chains. Every distinct CDR3 protein forms one entry, paired with its most common genes and DNA. The sample contains approximately 350,000 distinct CDR3 sequences, 23% of them found a single time. Around 30% of the sample rests with the top ten.

The source was peripheral blood mononuclear cells (PBMCs), collected when the disease was refractory, from a patient treated with antithyroid drugs. The receptor set was obtained from a woman between 40 and 55 years old with Graves disease. Donor details come from another sample of the same person, matched by shared clones.

J is TRBJ2-5 and V is TRBV3-1; 14 bases agree with TRBD2. The J segment lost 5 bases and the V segment lost 6 bases, leaving 8 bases of the junction unmatched. CDR3 length: 16 amino acids. Germline CDR1 reads LGHDT; CDR2 reads YNNKEL (reference sequence). CDR3 nucleotide sequence: TGTGCCAGCAGGGAGGGACTAGCGGGAGAGGAGGAGACCCAGTACTTC. Encoded protein: CASREGLAGEEETQYF.

This chain links TRBV5-1 with TRBJ2-5; 8 positions agree with TRBD2. The V segment lost 4 bases and the J segment 2 bases; nucleotides outside the gene matches: 4. The CDR3 has 14 residues. CDR1 and CDR2 from the germline V gene are SGHRS and YFSETQ. CDR3 sequence: CASSLREGQETQYF. CDR3 bases: TGCGCCAGCAGCCTCCGGGAGGGGCAAGAGACCCAGTACTTC.

This clonotype occurred a few times. The chain uses TRBV18 and TRBJ2-7; 9 bases align to TRBD1. V was clipped by 3 bases and J by 4 bases; unmatched bases: 4. The CDR3 spans 14 residues. CDR1 is KGHSH, CDR2 LQKENI, per germline. The CDR3 sequence is CASSPSGQGYEQYF. CDR3 coding DNA: TGTGCCAGCTCACCTAGCGGACAGGGGTACGAGCAGTACTTC.

This rearrangement joins TRBV6-1 to TRBJ1-4; D unresolved. V lost 5 bases and J 8 bases, leaving 12 bases between the germline ends. Germline V gives CDR1 MNHNS, CDR2 SASEGT. This CDR3 has 13 residues. The CDR3 DNA is TGTGCCAGCAGTCGGAAGATTGGGGAAAAACTGTTTTTT. This encodes CASSRKIGEKLFF.

This clonotype was found once. This rearrangement joins TRBV12-3 or TRBV12-4 to TRBJ2-7, with 9 bases aligning to TRBD2. J lost 7 bases, V lost 2 bases, and 6 bases had no gene match. This CDR3 has 14 amino acids. In DNA form, the CDR3 reads TGTGCCAGCAGTTTAAGGCTAGCGGGAAAAGAGCAGTACTTC. Encoded protein: CASSLRLAGKEQYF.

This clonotype was detected ten times or more. The chain is built from TRBV7-3 and TRBJ1-2; 7 bases align to TRBD1. Germline V gene lookup returns CDR1 SGHTA and CDR2 FQGTGA. The V segment lost 5 bases and the J segment 2 bases; nucleotides outside the gene matches: 5. CDR3 size: 14 residues. The CDR3 nucleotides are TGTGCCAGCAGCCTCTCGACAGGGAACTATGGCTACACCTTC. Translation: CASSLSTGNYGYTF.

This clonotype was counted between two and nine times. The chain combines TRBV10-3 with TRBJ2-7, with 10 bases identical to TRBD2. CDR3 size: 15 residues. The V gene end was trimmed by 3 bases and the J gene end by 5 bases; junction bases not matched to a gene: 7. CDR1 is ENHRY, CDR2 SYGVKD, per germline. CDR3 protein: CAISEVAGGFNEQYF. The CDR3 DNA follows: TGTGCCATCAGTGAAGTAGCGGGAGGTTTCAACGAGCAGTACTTC.

The sample holds a few counts of this clonotype. The rearrangement uses TRBV6-1 and TRBJ2-1; 11 nucleotides match TRBD2. This CDR3 comprises 15 residues. In germline, CDR1 is MNHNS, CDR2 SASEGT. V shed 6 bases, J shed 2 bases, and the junction held 3 bases outside the gene matches. The CDR3 DNA reads TGTGCCAGCAGGGGGACTAGCGGCGCCTACAATGAGCAGTTCTTC. Its translation: CASRGTSGAYNEQFF.

The V and J genes are TRBV2 and TRBJ1-2; D gene ambiguous. Germline-derived CDR1 and CDR2 are SNHLY and FYNNEI. Between the trimmed V and J ends, which lost 4 bases and 7 bases, there was a span of 10 bases. The CDR3 is 12 residues long. CDR3 in amino acids: CASSGSYIGYTF. The CDR3, as DNA: TGTGCCAGCAGTGGTTCATACATTGGCTACACCTTC.

This sequence joins TRBV9 and TRBJ2-7, with 10 bases lining up with TRBD2. This CDR3 contains 16 residues. V dropped 3 bases and J dropped 5; count of bases not matched to a gene: 11. Germline assignment: CDR1 SGDLS and CDR2 YYNGEE. In DNA, the CDR3 is TGTGCCAGCAGCGGGCTAGCGGGAGCATCGGTACACGAGCAGTACTTC. Its protein is CASSGLAGASVHEQYF. The complete variable domain, with remaining parts taken from reference TRBV9 and TRBJ2-7, reads DSGVTQTPKHLITATGQRVTLRCSPRSGDLSVYWYQQSLDQGLQFLIQYYNGEERAKGNILERFSAQQFPDLHSELNLSSLELGDSALYFCASSGLAGASVHEQYFGPGTRLTVT.

This sequence joins TRBV11-2 and TRBJ2-2, with D unresolved. Germline lookup yields CDR1 SGHAT and CDR2 FQNNGV. The CDR3 spans 15 residues. Trimming stripped 5 bases from V and 5 bases from J, with 15 bases between. CDR3 protein: CASSGRQPRTGELFF. The CDR3 coding sequence is TGTGCCAGCAGCGGCCGGCAACCCCGAACCGGGGAGCTGTTTTTT.

V usage is TRBV28 and J usage is TRBJ2-1; 12 bases are a match to TRBD2. Germline V lookup: CDR1 MDHEN, CDR2 SYDVKM. The CDR3 has 17 residues. The J segment lost 3 bases and the V segment lost 3 bases, leaving 6 bases of the junction unmatched. The CDR3 reads CASSFSTSGSVYNEQFF. DNA of the CDR3: TGTGCCAGCAGTTTCTCGACTAGCGGGAGTGTCTACAATGAGCAGTTCTTC.

This clonotype was recorded many times. The chain combines TRBV6-2 or TRBV6-3 with TRBJ2-2; possibly TRBD1 or TRBD2 for D (5 bases each). Deletions cut 7 bases from V and 4 bases from J, with 22 bases between. The CDR3 length is 17 residues. The germline CDR1 and CDR2 sequences are MNHEY and SVGEGT. CDR3 coding DNA: TGTGCCAGCATCGGGACGAGACTCCCAGGGTTCACCGGGGAGCTGTTTTTT. It yields the protein CASIGTRLPGFTGELFF.

This clonotype was seen repeatedly, ten times or more. The chain is built from TRBV6-1 and TRBJ1-6; D not resolved. The CDR3 consists of 16 residues. The V and J ends lost 0 bases and 8 bases respectively, with 14 bases between them. Germline assignment: CDR1 MNHNS and CDR2 SASEGT. The CDR3 here is CASSEAIYGGYSPLHF. In DNA form, the CDR3 reads TGTGCCAGCAGTGAAGCGATTTACGGAGGATATTCACCCCTCCACTTT.

This clonotype was counted a few times. This sequence joins TRBV5-1 and TRBJ1-5; 10 bases line up with TRBD1. The CDR3 consists of 14 residues. Per germline, CDR1 SGHRS and CDR2 YFSETQ. Unmatched junction bases numbered 5, after V lost 4 bases and J lost 7 bases. The CDR3 sequence: CASSPGTGAQPQHF. The CDR3, as DNA: TGCGCCAGCAGCCCAGGGACAGGGGCCCAGCCCCAGCATTTT. Complete variable domain (other parts from reference TRBV5-1 and TRBJ1-5): KAGVTQTPRYLIKTRGQQVTLSCSPISGHRSVSWYQQTPGQGLQFLFEYFSETQRNKGNFPGRFSGRQFSNSRSEMNVSTLELGDSALYLCASSPGTGAQPQHFGDGTRLSIL.

This clonotype has a count of ten or more. This chain links TRBV6-5 with TRBJ1-1; D call uncertain. The CDR3 length is 12 residues. Germline CDR1 is MNHEY and CDR2 is SVGAGI. V was pared by 0 bases and J by 11 bases, with 10 bases between. CDR3 nucleotide sequence: TGTGCCAGCAGTTACTCCGGGGTGGAGGCTTTCTTT. Residues: CASSYSGVEAFF.

Remarks on this clonotype: No conserved phenylalanine or tryptophan ends this CDR3, so it is likely a read error. The V and J genes are TRBV6-2 or TRBV6-3 and TRBJ1-1; D is uncertain. The CDR3 spans 14 residues. Trimming left V 2 bases short and J 0 bases short, with 7 bases between. CDR1 is MNHEY and CDR2 is SVGEGT in the germline V gene. The CDR3 DNA sequence: TGTGCCAGCAGTTACCCGGGGATGAACACTGAAGCTTTCCTT. Protein sequence: CASSYPGMNTEAFL.

The V gene is TRBV9, the J gene TRBJ1-6; D uncertain. The germline gives CDR1 SGDLS, CDR2 YYNGEE. The CDR3 runs to 18 residues. V shed 1 base and J shed 7 bases, with 21 bases lying between them. Here the CDR3 reads CASSVTPTRNGRNSPLHF. Here the CDR3 DNA reads TGTGCCAGCAGCGTAACCCCAACAAGGAATGGCAGAAATTCACCCCTCCACTTT.

Comment on this clonotype: A much larger clone sits a single nucleotide away, making a read error possible. V and J are TRBV20-1 and TRBJ1-6, with D maybe TRBD1 (5 bases). This CDR3 contains 16 residues. CDR1 is DFQATT, CDR2 SNEGSKA, per germline (reference sequence). The CDR3 DNA follows: TGCAGTGCTTGGGGGGGAACAGCCCGATCTAATCCACCCCTCCACTTT. It yields the protein CSAWGGTARSNPPLHF.

CDR3: CASSISVGVITGELFF. The CDR3 region has the DNA TGTGCCAGTAGTATTTCGGTGGGAGTCATAACCGGGGAGCTGTTTTTT. The rearrangement uses TRBV19 and TRBJ2-2; tentative D call: TRBD2 (5 bases). V gave up 3 bases and J gave up 5 bases, with 16 bases separating them. The CDR3 has 16 amino acids. The germline V gene has CDR1 LNHDA and CDR2 SQIVND (reference sequence).

This CDR3 is CASSLVGVIYEQYF. The CDR3 DNA sequence: TGTGCCAGCAGCTTAGTAGGGGTGATCTACGAGCAGTACTTC. The chain carries TRBV7-9 and TRBJ2-7, with D possibly matching TRBD1 (5 bases). The CDR3 sequence is 14 residues long. The V gene lost 1 base and the J gene lost 3 bases, with 10 bases spanning the gap. Germline values: CDR1 SEHNR, CDR2 FQNEAQ (reference sequence).

This clonotype was recorded a few times. The chain recombines TRBV7-3 with TRBJ2-2; the D is unclear. Trimming left V 2 bases short and J 3 bases short, with 10 bases between. The CDR3 covers 15 residues. CDR1 and CDR2 from the germline V gene are SGHTA and FQGTGA. CDR3 nucleotide sequence: TGTGCCAGCAGCTTAGATTTCAGTCACACCGGGGAGCTGTTTTTT. Translation gives CASSLDFSHTGELFF. The complete variable domain, with remaining parts taken from reference TRBV7-3 and TRBJ2-2, reads GAGVSQTPSNKVTEKGKYVELRCDPISGHTALYWYRQSLGQGPEFLIYFQGTGAADDSGLPNDRFFAVRPEGSVSTLKIQRTERGDSAVYLCASSLDFSHTGELFFGEGSRLTVL.

This clonotype was found many times. The rearrangement links TRBV6-1 to TRBJ2-7; 9 bases match TRBD2. The CDR3 has 13 amino acids. J was trimmed by 2 bases and V by 6 bases; bases with no gene match: 2. Germline CDR1 reads MNHNS; CDR2 reads SASEGT. The DNA of the CDR3 is TGTGCCAGCAGGGTAGCGGGAGCCTACGAGCAGTACTTC. It translates to CASRVAGAYEQYF.

This clonotype was counted ten times or more. The J gene is TRBJ2-7, the V gene TRBV28, with 9 bases lining up with TRBD1. The CDR3 length is 19 residues. The germline CDR1 and CDR2 sequences are MDHEN and SYDVKM. V shed 5 bases, J shed 2 bases, and the junction held 19 bases outside the gene matches. The DNA of the CDR3 is TGTGCCAGCAGTACCCCTTGGGACAGGGAATACACAACCCCCTACGAGCAGTACTTC. Residues: CASSTPWDREYTTPYEQYF.